A single sample gave rise to the 14 T cell receptor beta chains below, sequenced in a study of memory B cells and T cells in multiple sclerosis. No antigen has been assigned to these receptors. Assay: immunoSEQ multiplex PCR; the TCRdb copy retains only in-frame clones and omits some. This table has about 32,000 clones, 86% appearing once. After stimulus-free culture, autoproliferating CFSE-dim and non-proliferating CFSE-high T cells were sequenced separately. Cultures began with approximately 52 million CFSE-labeled PBMCs, unstimulated for 6 to 7 days, with replicate wells pooled. Input material: PBMCs from blood kept in culture. Receptors originate from a human donor with multiple sclerosis.

This chain links TRBV5-1 with TRBJ1-2; TRBD1 matches 8 bases. From germline, CDR1 is SGHRS and CDR2 YFSETQ. The junction had 9 bases not matched to a gene; V was cut back by 0 bases and J by 8 bases. This CDR3 spans 15 amino acids. The DNA for the CDR3 is TGCGCCAGCAGCTTGGCCGGACAGGGAGGGTTCGGCTACACCTTC. Its translation is CASSLAGQGGFGYTF.

The gene calls are TRBV7-8 and TRBJ2-3; 10 positions match TRBD1. The CDR3 is made up of 17 amino acids. J was trimmed by 9 bases and V by 2 bases; bases with no gene match: 14. Germline CDR1 is SGHVS and CDR2 is FQNEAQ. CDR3 coding DNA: TGTGCCAGCAGCTTAAGGTTATGGACAGGGGGGCCCGAAACGCAGTATTTT. Amino acids: CASSLRLWTGGPETQYF.

The genes are TRBV6-5 and TRBJ1-1; D may be TRBD1 (5 bases). The CDR3 is 12 amino acids. CDR1 MNHEY and CDR2 SVGAGI come from the germline V gene. V shed 11 bases and J shed 1 base, with 11 bases lying between them. CDR3 coding DNA: TGTGCCGCTGGGGCCCGGAACACTGAAGCTTTCTTT. Residues: CAAGARNTEAFF.

Here the CDR3 reads CSVAASNEKLFF. The DNA for the CDR3 is TGCAGCGTTGCAGCGTCTAATGAAAAACTGTTTTTT. The genes are TRBV29-1 and TRBJ1-4; no definite D call. In germline, CDR1 is SQVTM, CDR2 ANQGSEA. The V and J ends lost 4 bases and 3 bases respectively, with 6 bases between them. The CDR3 runs to 12 residues.

This sequence joins TRBV6-1 and TRBJ1-2; tentatively, D is TRBD1 (5 bases). Germline V gives CDR1 MNHNS, CDR2 SASEGT. CDR3 length: 12 amino acids. Trimming removed 6 bases at V and 5 bases at J, with 10 bases between. Here the CDR3 reads CASRPGTYGYTF. DNA of the CDR3: TGTGCCAGCAGACCTGGGACTTATGGCTACACCTTC.

The chain uses TRBV28 and TRBJ2-7, with D maybe TRBD2 (5 bases). Trimming stripped 6 bases from V and 3 bases from J, with 12 bases between. Germline lookup yields CDR1 MDHEN and CDR2 SYDVKM. The CDR3 has 13 residues. The CDR3: CASRPPAVYEQYF. The CDR3 DNA is TGTGCCAGCAGGCCGCCAGCGGTCTACGAGCAGTACTTC.

This rearrangement joins TRBV5-1 to TRBJ2-7; 14 bases agree with TRBD2. V lost 3 bases, J lost 5 bases, and 16 bases stayed unmatched. Germline CDR1 reads SGHRS; CDR2 reads YFSETQ. The CDR3 totals 19 residues. As DNA, the CDR3 is TGCGCCAGCAGCTCCCGGAGACCCCCCGGACTAGCGGGGGGTCACGAGCAGTACTTC. Its translation is CASSSRRPPGLAGGHEQYF.

This chain joins TRBV5-1 and TRBJ2-7; TRBD2 matches at 10 bases. The CDR3 extends over 14 amino acids. Per the germline V gene, CDR1 is SGHRS and CDR2 is YFSETQ. Unmatched junction bases numbered 3, after V lost 5 bases and J lost 1 base. CDR3 in amino acids: CASRLAGGSYEQYF. Written as DNA, the CDR3 is TGCGCCAGCAGGTTAGCGGGAGGTTCCTACGAGCAGTACTTC.

This clone occurred once. The chain combines TRBV6-1 with TRBJ2-3, with D hard to call. Germline lookup yields CDR1 MNHNS and CDR2 SASEGT. V shed 1 base and J shed 9 bases, with 17 bases lying between them. The CDR3 consists of 15 residues. CDR3 DNA sequence: TGTGCCAGCAGTGAAGGGTCGTTGGCCGCCGGGACGCAGTATTTT. Its translation is CASSEGSLAAGTQYF.

J is TRBJ2-5 and V is TRBV4-1; a weak D match, TRBD1 (5 bases). The J call may be wrong; the DNA end is better matched by TRBJ2-7. The germline gives CDR1 MGHRA, CDR2 YSYEKL. The CDR3 is 14 amino acids. DNA of the CDR3: TGCGCCAGCAGCCAAGACAAGGGGACCTACGAGCAGTACTTC. It specifies CASSQDKGTYEQYF.

In the case of this clone: A read error may produce the germline difference seen at one junction end. The chain joins TRBV19 to TRBJ2-3, with TRBD1 identical over 10 bases. Germline CDR1 LNHDA, CDR2 SQIVND (reference sequence). The CDR3 runs 19 residues. The CDR3 nucleotides read TGTGCCAGTGGTATAGCCCCGGGACAGGGGCAATTTTCCACAGATACGCAGTATTTT. Translated: CASGIAPGQGQFSTDTQYF.

The chain combines TRBV19 with TRBJ2-7; D is undetermined. CDR3 length: 12 residues. CDR1 LNHDA and CDR2 SQIVND come from the germline V gene (reference sequence). V lost 4 bases, J lost 3 bases, and 7 bases lay in between. The CDR3: CASSSASYEQYF. As DNA, the CDR3 is TGTGCCAGTAGTAGCGCGAGCTACGAGCAGTACTTC. The variable domain in full, with the rest retrieved from reference TRBV19 and TRBJ2-7, is DGGITQSPKYLFRKEGQNVTLSCEQNLNHDAMYWYRQDPGQGLRLIYYSQIVNDFQKGDIAEGYSVSREKKESFPLTVTSAQKNPTAFYLCASSSASYEQYFGPGTRLTVT.

A few counts support this clone. At one of its ends the junction is not consistent with the germline gene, which may arise from a read error. The V and J genes are TRBV7-2 and TRBJ2-7; 9 bases fit TRBD1. Germline V CDR1 and CDR2: SGHTA, FQGNSA. The CDR3 spans 14 residues. The CDR3 DNA is TGTGCCAGCAGCTTAGCGCTGAGACGGACAGGGGCGTCTTTC. Its translation is CASSLALRRTGASF. The full variable domain, completed using reference TRBV7-2 and TRBJ2-7, is GAGVSQSPSNKVTEKGKDVELRCDPISGHTALYWYRQSLGQGLEFLIYFQGNSAPDKSGLPSDRFSAERTGGSVSTLTIQRTQQEDSAVYLCASSLALRRTGASFGPGTRLTVT.

A note on this clone: Germline and junction disagree at one end, which may indicate a read error. The V call is TRBV19, the J call TRBJ1-1, with 7 bases lining up with TRBD1. Germline V CDR1 and CDR2: LNHDA, SQIVND (reference sequence). CDR3 length: 14 residues. CDR3 loop: CTSSLDRANTEAFF. The CDR3 DNA reads TGTACCAGTAGTCTCGACAGGGCGAACACTGAAGCTTTCTTT.